This T cell receptor beta chain derives from a study of blood T cells in healthy people across ages. Study details: The template switching approach captured approximately one barcoded beta molecule for every two T cells.

For the second PCR, which ran for roughly 7 to 11 cycles, a sample-barcoded 5' primer and a J-beta primer mix were used. TCRdb ran MiXCR on the 5' RACE reads and lists one entry per CDR3 protein. The table lists roughly 700,000 distinct CDR3 sequences, roughly 32% of them singletons. This clonotype occurred many times. The amount of total RNA extracted per sample was at least 6 micrograms. The CDR3 is 11 amino acids. V was pared by 3 bases and J by 9 bases, with 7 bases between. The germline V gene encodes CDR1 SNHLY and CDR2 FYNNEI. The receptor was isolated from an elderly woman in good health. The specimen sequenced was blood. The V call is TRBV2, the J call TRBJ2-3, with TRBD1 as a possible D gene (5 bases). The CDR3 region is CASSDKGTQYF. In DNA, the CDR3 is TGTGCCAGCAGTGACAAGGGGACGCAGTATTTT.